These 6 T cell receptor beta chains share one sample of origin, sequenced in a study of T-cell reconstitution after alpha-beta-depleted transplantation in children. The authors prepared the TCRbeta library with unique molecular identifiers. MiXCR, applied by TCRdb to the PCR reads, yields one record per CDR3 protein. The sample has 700,000 to 850,000 distinct CDR3 sequences; 16% are singletons. The sequences come from PBMCs, mostly from graft donor cells, collected 360 days after TCRalphabeta/CD19-depleted stem cell transplant. Receptors were obtained from a male patient younger than 18 who had a stem cell transplant for acute lymphoblastic leukemia, so the T cells may come from the graft donor.

In its sample, this clonotype was seen a few times. The chain carries TRBV3-1 and TRBJ1-2, with unresolved D. V was clipped by 0 bases and J by 4 bases, with 9 bases between them. CDR1 LGHDT and CDR2 YNNKEL come from the germline V gene (reference sequence). This CDR3 spans 14 amino acids. CDR3 bases: TGTGCCAGCAGCCAAGACAGATCCGGCTATGGCTACACCTTC. This translates into CASSQDRSGYGYTF.

There are a few counts of this clonotype. V usage is TRBV20-1 and J usage is TRBJ2-5; 11 nucleotides agree with TRBD2. The V gene's germline CDR1 is DFQATT and CDR2 SNEGSKA (reference sequence). This CDR3 has 13 amino acids. V was pared by 5 bases and J by 4 bases, with 3 bases of the junction left unmatched. CDR3 bases: TGCAGTGCTCTCCTAGCGGGAGGAGAGACCCAGTACTTC. This sequence encodes CSALLAGGETQYF.

The chain combines TRBV14 with TRBJ1-4; D not resolved. The ends were cut back, 6 bases at V and 5 bases at J, with 16 bases in the middle. Germline CDR1 reads SGHDN; CDR2 reads FVKESK. The CDR3 is made up of 15 amino acids. The CDR3 sequence: CASSRSWQENEKLFF. Written as DNA, the CDR3 is TGTGCCAGCAGTCGCTCCTGGCAGGAGAATGAAAAACTGTTTTTT.

This clonotype was observed many times. The chain couples TRBV12-3 or TRBV12-4 to TRBJ1-5; 8 nucleotides match TRBD1. The CDR3 extends over 16 amino acids. V trimming: 2 bases; J trimming: 0 bases; junction bases outside the gene matches: 3. The CDR3 protein is CASSLQGASSNQPQHF. The DNA for the CDR3 is TGTGCCAGCAGTTTACAGGGGGCTAGTAGCAATCAGCCCCAGCATTTT.

The sample holds many counts of this clonotype. The chain uses TRBV12-3 or TRBV12-4 and TRBJ1-1, with 8 bases that match TRBD1. V shed 2 bases, J shed 12 bases, and the junction held 11 bases outside the gene matches. The CDR3 runs to 14 residues. CDR3 nucleotide sequence: TGTGCCAGCAGTTTATGGACCGGGACAGGTCCAACTTTCTTT. Its translation: CASSLWTGTGPTFF.

The rearrangement joins TRBV27 to TRBJ2-3; D remains unclear. Germline CDR1 is MNHEY and CDR2 is SMNVEV (reference sequence). This CDR3 has 14 amino acids. The V and J ends lost 7 bases and 0 bases respectively, with 11 bases between them. CDR3 sequence (DNA): TGTGCCAGCAAGGTAGTAACTAGCACAGATACGCAGTATTTT. It is translated as CASKVVTSTDTQYF.